The 18 T cell receptor beta chains given below trace back to one sample, sequenced in a study of graft-versus-host responses after intestinal transplantation. The protocol was immunoSEQ multiplex PCR, while the TCRdb copy is restricted to in-frame clones and leaves out a portion. The sample yields approximately 97,000 clones, roughly 91% seen once. These receptors have no known antigen. Sequences were derived from unstimulated CD4+ T cells sorted from spleen or lymph node cells, sampled before transplant. All receptors derive from a human donor who was the organ donor for an intestinal transplant.

A note on this clone: Other DNA sequences within the sample encode an identical CDR3. V is TRBV5-1 and J is TRBJ2-7, with TRBD2 as a possible D gene (6 bases). CDR1 is SGHRS and CDR2 is YFSETQ in the germline V gene. V was clipped by 4 bases and J by 7 bases, with 18 bases between them. The CDR3 runs to 14 residues. DNA for the CDR3: TGCGCCAGCAGCCCGGTAGCGGTACGAGGGGAGCAGTACTTC. This sequence encodes CASSPVAVRGEQYF.

This chain links TRBV27 with TRBJ2-7; the match to TRBD1 covers 7 bases. The CDR3 is 14 amino acids. V lost 6 bases to trimming and J lost 6 bases; unmatched junction nucleotides: 11. CDR1 and CDR2 from the germline V gene are MNHEY and SMNVEV (reference sequence). The CDR3 sequence: CASRPGQFHSEQYF. CDR3 nucleotides: TGTGCCAGCAGACCGGGACAGTTCCACTCCGAGCAGTACTTC.

The rearrangement uses TRBV4-1 and TRBJ2-1, with a tentative D call TRBD2 (6 bases). Trimming took off 4 bases at V and 10 bases at J, with 20 bases between the two ends. Germline-derived CDR1 and CDR2 are MGHRA and YSYEKL. CDR3 length equals 15 residues. The CDR3 loop reads CASSLQGTYGGEQFF. The CDR3 nucleotides are TGCGCCAGCAGCCTCCAGGGCACTTATGGGGGGGAGCAGTTCTTC.

The chain is built from TRBV19 and TRBJ1-5; D call uncertain. Trimming removed 3 bases from V and 0 bases from J, with 12 bases in between. Germline V lookup: CDR1 LNHDA, CDR2 SQIVND (reference sequence). The CDR3 contains 16 residues. This chain's CDR3 is CASSIGRTDSNQPQHF. The CDR3 coding sequence is TGTGCCAGTAGTATCGGTCGGACTGATAGCAATCAGCCCCAGCATTTT.

The rearrangement links TRBV5-1 to TRBJ2-7; 8 nucleotides line up with TRBD1. Germline loops: CDR1 SGHRS, CDR2 YFSETQ. The CDR3 totals 14 residues. V lost 4 bases, J lost 0 bases, and 3 bases stayed unmatched. Written as DNA, the CDR3 is TGCGCCAGCAGCAGGACAGGGTCCTCCTACGAGCAGTACTTC. It specifies CASSRTGSSYEQYF.

The chain carries TRBV7-2 and TRBJ2-1; D may be TRBD2 (5 bases). The V gene's germline CDR1 is SGHTA and CDR2 FQGNSA. CDR3 size: 13 residues. The ends were cut back, 4 bases at V and 3 bases at J, with 7 bases in the middle. As DNA, the CDR3 is TGTGCCAGCAGCTCCCGGGACTACAATGAGCAGTTCTTC. Protein product: CASSSRDYNEQFF.

This clone was observed once. J is TRBJ2-3 and V is TRBV4-3; a weak D match, TRBD1 (7 bases). Trimming took 1 base from V and 4 from J, leaving 12 bases between them. The CDR3 is 15 amino acids. Germline CDR1 LGHNA, CDR2 YSLEER. This CDR3 is CASSQVGGGADTQYF. The CDR3, as DNA: TGCGCCAGCAGCCAAGTAGGAGGGGGCGCAGATACGCAGTATTTT.

The rearrangement uses TRBV5-1 and TRBJ2-7, with 10 bases fitting TRBD1. The J segment lost 6 bases and the V segment lost 3 bases, leaving 9 bases of the junction unmatched. Per germline, CDR1 SGHRS and CDR2 YFSETQ. There are 15 residues in the CDR3. The CDR3 nucleotides are TGCGCCAGCAGCTCCGTCGACAGGGGGCAACGCGAGCAGTACTTC. Amino acids: CASSSVDRGQREQYF.

V and J are TRBV4-3 and TRBJ1-2; D may be TRBD1 (6 bases). The CDR3 has 15 amino acids. CDR1 is LGHNA and CDR2 is YSLEER in the germline V gene. V was cut by 0 bases and J by 3 bases, with 11 bases left in between. The CDR3 is CASSQEGRGDYGYTF. The DNA for the CDR3 is TGCGCCAGCAGCCAAGAAGGCAGGGGCGACTATGGCTACACCTTC.

This chain links TRBV7-2 with TRBJ1-2; no clear D gene. The CDR3 length is 14 residues. The ends were cut back, 5 bases at V and 1 base at J, with 11 bases in the middle. Germline V gene data show CDR1 as SGHTA and CDR2 as FQGNSA. The CDR3 reads CASSKRSFNYGYTF. The CDR3 nucleotides read TGTGCCAGCAGCAAAAGGAGCTTTAACTATGGCTACACCTTC.

The rearrangement joins TRBV20-1 to TRBJ2-1, with 7 positions matching TRBD1. V trimming: 2 bases; J trimming: 9 bases; junction bases outside the gene matches: 1. CDR1 and CDR2 (germline): DFQATT, SNEGSKA (reference sequence). This CDR3 region has 11 residues. The CDR3 DNA sequence: TGCAGTGCTAGAACAGGGGCTGAGCAGTTCTTC. Amino acid sequence: CSARTGAEQFF.

The chain uses TRBV9 and TRBJ1-1; 8 bases line up with TRBD1. From germline, CDR1 is SGDLS and CDR2 YYNGEE. After removal of 1 base from V and 4 bases from J, the junction contained 12 bases not matched to a gene. The CDR3 is made up of 17 amino acids. The CDR3 sequence is CASSVTGTGSVGTEAFF. CDR3 bases: TGTGCCAGCAGCGTAACGGGGACAGGTTCAGTGGGCACTGAAGCTTTCTTT.

This sequence joins TRBV28 and TRBJ1-1, with D possibly matching TRBD1 (5 bases). V was cut by 5 bases and J by 1 base, with 8 bases left in between. This CDR3 is built from 13 residues. CDR1 and CDR2 (germline): MDHEN, SYDVKM. The DNA for the CDR3 is TGTGCCAGCAGTAGCAGGGAGAACACTGAAGCTTTCTTT. It is translated as CASSSRENTEAFF.

The chain combines TRBV11-2 with TRBJ1-4, with unresolved D. Germline CDR1 and CDR2: SGHAT and FQNNGV. Trimming removed 1 base from V and 10 bases from J, with 13 bases in between. This CDR3 is built from 14 residues. The CDR3 is CASSLVLGPPKLFF. DNA of the CDR3: TGTGCCAGCAGCTTAGTGTTGGGCCCACCAAAACTGTTTTTT.

The V and J genes are TRBV7-3 and TRBJ2-3; D perhaps matches TRBD2 (7 bases). Trimming pared 5 bases from V and 0 bases from J, leaving 15 bases between. CDR3 length: 16 residues. Germline V gene lookup returns CDR1 SGHTA and CDR2 FQGTGA. CDR3 sequence: CASSRGLGGSTDTQYF. In DNA form, the CDR3 reads TGTGCCAGCAGCCGCGGACTAGGGGGGAGCACAGATACGCAGTATTTT.

V usage is TRBV11-2 and J usage is TRBJ2-2, with D perhaps TRBD2 (6 bases). From germline, CDR1 is SGHAT and CDR2 FQNNGV. CDR3 length: 15 amino acids. V was clipped by 5 bases and J by 3 bases, with 13 bases between them. The CDR3 sequence: CASSPGTYYTGELFF. CDR3 sequence (DNA): TGTGCCAGCAGCCCCGGGACTTACTACACCGGGGAGCTGTTTTTT.

The chain couples TRBV27 to TRBJ1-6, with a possible D match to TRBD1 (5 bases). The CDR3 has 14 residues. Per germline, CDR1 MNHEY and CDR2 SMNVEV (reference sequence). The V end was cut by 4 bases, the J end by 10 bases, with 14 bases between. CDR3 sequence reads: CASSSQGFLSPLHF. Written as DNA, the CDR3 is TGTGCCAGCAGTTCTCAGGGCTTTCTATCACCCCTCCACTTT.

The chain joins TRBV11-3 to TRBJ2-2; 9 nucleotides agree with TRBD2. The germline gives CDR1 SGHNT, CDR2 YENEEA. V shed 4 bases and J 2 bases; nucleotides not matched to a gene: 5. The CDR3 sequence is 16 residues long. CDR3 DNA sequence: TGTGCCAGCAGCTACCGGACTAGCGTCAACACCGGGGAGCTGTTTTTT. Translating it yields CASSYRTSVNTGELFF.